This T cell receptor (beta chain) was captured in a study of shared clonotypes between healthy human individuals. Study background: Aged 18 to 49, the donors were a couple of women and a few men. Study results and caveats: Non-shared clonotypes displayed generation probabilities falling below those of clonotypes present in all four donors.

Profiling relied on immunoSEQ multiplex PCR, and the TCRdb table lists in-frame clones only, not all of them. The sample includes about 2 million clones, about 95% of them seen just once. Naivety among CD8 cells was defined by CD45RO negativity and positive CCR7 selection, thereby excluding terminally differentiated effector memory CD45RA+ cells. Notes on this clone: As yet, its antigen is unknown.

V shed 4 bases, J shed 3 bases, and the junction held 7 bases outside the gene matches. Per the germline V gene, CDR1 is MNHEY and CDR2 is SVGAGI. CDR3 length: 16 amino acids. This receptor was obtained from a man between 18 and 29 years old in good health. This chain uses TRBV6-5 with TRBJ2-5, with TRBD2 matching 11 bases. Specimen: naive CD8+ T cells sorted from blood. CDR3 amino acids: CASSFLLAGVEETQYF. In DNA, the CDR3 is TGTGCCAGCAGTTTCCTACTAGCGGGAGTGGAAGAGACCCAGTACTTC.